This T cell receptor beta chain comes out of a study of blood T cell repertoires in COVID-19. Study-level background: Acute and convalescent COVID-19 specimens originated in the United States, Italy and Spain. T cells, B-cell-depleted T cells, or PBMCs supplied cDNA or gDNA.

Original processing notes: For nucleated cells, counts were estimated from reference gene primer amplification. Clones were read by immunoSEQ multiplex PCR, and TCRdb kept only the in-frame ones, dropping some. V, J and clone size reflect that table, while D and trimming were determined from the DNA. The table lists some 70,000 clones, about nine tenths of them singletons. Germline-derived CDR1 and CDR2 are MNHEY and SMNVEV (reference sequence). This CDR3 is built from 15 residues. Losses at the gene ends were 5 bases for V and 2 bases for J; bases not matched to a gene: 8. Material for sequencing was peripheral blood. The V and J genes are TRBV27 and TRBJ2-7; 8 bases match TRBD2. The sequence came from a man aged 30-40 years with acute or convalescent COVID-19. The CDR3 reads CASSPGTSKTYEQYF. The CDR3 DNA sequence: TGTGCCAGCAGTCCTGGGACTAGTAAGACCTACGAGCAGTACTTC.